The clone carrying this T cell receptor (beta chain) was seen repeatedly, ten times or more. The data derive from a study of low-dose radiotherapy and immunotherapy resistance in tumors. Study-wide background: For Cohort 1, fractions of 0.5 Gy were given every 2 weeks, reaching 6.5 Gy overall. Each patient was administered nivolumab intravenously at 240 mg, which was a flat dose, every two weeks, along with intravenous ipilimumab at 1 mg/kg every six weeks.

Trimming took off 2 bases at V and 9 bases at J, with 13 bases between the two ends. This CDR3 has 13 amino acids. The V gene's germline CDR1 is SGHKS and CDR2 YYEKEE (reference sequence). With TRAV- and TRBV-specific primers, first-strand cDNA was made, covering the alpha and beta chains. For amplifying TCRs, the PCR ran for approximately 18 cycles with Phusion, which was used together with a constant-region primer and the adapter on the V primers. TCRdb called the reads again in MiXCR, with one record for every CDR3 protein. Here the sample spans tens of thousands of distinct CDR3 sequences, 31% being singletons. This sample's time point: before trial treatment.

The sample was PBMCs, taken before treatment. The TCR comes from a female donor with ovarian cancer. The chain joins TRBV5-5 to TRBJ2-3; D gene uncertain. CDR3 region: CASSLQSGSTQYF. The CDR3 region has the DNA TGTGCCAGCAGCTTACAGTCGGGCTCCACGCAGTATTTT.